This T cell receptor beta chain originates from a study of vaccination and CD4 T cells after COVID-19. For the study at large: Convalescent donors were composed of six males and four females, of whom two were Hispanic. Control cultures were supplied with a CEFX pool, an HIV-1 Nef pool, or no peptide at all. Study-level results: Vaccine-specific clones in convalescent patients were spike mono-reactive in 304 of 307 cases.

J lost 2 bases, V lost 3 bases, and 1 base had no gene match. The V gene's germline CDR1 is SGHTA and CDR2 FQGNSA. The CDR3 length is 16 residues. About this clonotype: Its antigen is undetermined.

As to treatment: roughly 10-day PBMC culture with coronavirus spike peptide pools or control peptides (ViraFEST assay). The Oncomine TCR Beta short-read assay was what sequenced the DNA obtained from cultured CD4+ T cells. The genomic DNA was obtained from cultured CD4+ T cells by extraction with the QIAamp micro DNA kit. TCRdb reprocessed the PCR reads with MiXCR, giving one entry per CDR3 protein. Counted here are roughly 10,000 distinct CDR3 sequences, more than 25% occurring once; the ten biggest clones make up more than 20%. Specimen: cultured CD4+ T cells from blood. This receptor was taken from a human donor with COVID-19. This chain connects TRBV7-2 to TRBJ2-5; 15 positions match TRBD2. The CDR3, as DNA: TGTGCCAGCAGCTTCGGGACTAGCGGGGGGCAAGAGACCCAGTACTTC. It encodes CASSFGTSGGQETQYF.